The 21 T cell receptor beta chains presented below share a single source sample, sequenced in a study of cytomegalovirus exposure and HLA in healthy donors. Both 60 Vbeta primers and 13 Jbeta primers went into the PCR. The data were produced by immunoSEQ multiplex PCR, yet TCRdb's version contains in-frame clones alone and is incomplete. The sample has over 200,000 clones, almost 85% seen once. The specimen was PBMCs. The receptors derive from a woman in her 40s in good health and CMV-seronegative.

This CDR3 reads CASSALGPGVGHEQYF. In nucleotides, the CDR3 is TGTGCCAGCAGTGCCCTTGGGCCAGGGGTGGGACACGAGCAGTACTTC. J is TRBJ2-7 and V is TRBV28, with a tentative D call TRBD1 (6 bases). The CDR3 length is 16 residues. V gave up 5 bases and J gave up 5 bases, with 22 bases separating them. From germline, CDR1 is MDHEN and CDR2 SYDVKM.

This chain uses TRBV9 with TRBJ2-3; TRBD2 agrees at 11 bases. With V trimmed by 2 bases and J by 8 bases, 10 bases remained unmatched. Germline CDR1 SGDLS, CDR2 YYNGEE. This CDR3 has 16 residues. This CDR3 reads CASSVSSGGIGGTQYF. In DNA, the CDR3 is TGTGCCAGCAGCGTCTCTAGCGGGGGGATTGGAGGTACGCAGTATTTT. The full variable domain, its missing parts supplied by reference TRBV9 and TRBJ2-3, is DSGVTQTPKHLITATGQRVTLRCSPRSGDLSVYWYQQSLDQGLQFLIQYYNGEERAKGNILERFSAQQFPDLHSELNLSSLELGDSALYFCASSVSSGGIGGTQYFGPGTRLTVL.

This rearrangement joins TRBV6-1 to TRBJ1-1; no clear D. Germline V gives CDR1 MNHNS, CDR2 SASEGT. Between the trimmed V and J ends, which lost 6 bases and 7 bases, there was a span of 15 bases. The CDR3 covers 13 residues. Written as DNA, the CDR3 is TGTGCCAGCAGCCAAGCAGAGGGAGTTGAAGCTTTCTTT. This encodes CASSQAEGVEAFF.

V and J are TRBV15 and TRBJ2-1, with 8 positions matching TRBD1. The CDR3 contains 14 residues. With V trimmed by 1 base and J by 10 bases, 6 bases remained unmatched. The germline V gene has CDR1 LNHNV and CDR2 YYDKDF (reference sequence). The CDR3 sequence: CATSRGQGTGEQFF. In DNA, the CDR3 is TGTGCCACCAGCAGAGGACAGGGGACGGGGGAGCAGTTCTTC.

The chain combines TRBV13 with TRBJ2-5, with 8 bases aligning to TRBD2. Per germline, CDR1 PRHDT and CDR2 FYEKMQ (reference sequence). The ends lost 0 bases at V and 2 bases at J; junction bases unmatched: 5. This CDR3 contains 16 residues. This CDR3 is CASSLGTSGGQETQYF. The CDR3 bases are TGTGCCAGCAGCTTAGGGACGAGCGGGGGACAAGAGACCCAGTACTTC.

The rearrangement links TRBV7-3 to TRBJ1-2, with TRBD1 identical over 10 bases. CDR1 is SGHTA, CDR2 FQGTGA, per germline. This CDR3 contains 17 residues. Unmatched junction bases numbered 16, after V lost 4 bases and J lost 8 bases. The CDR3 nucleotides read TGTGCCAGCAGCTATCTACCAACTCAGGGACAGGGGCAAGGCTACACCTTC. Residues: CASSYLPTQGQGQGYTF.

V usage is TRBV4-2 and J usage is TRBJ2-1; the match to TRBD1 covers 8 bases. The length of the CDR3 is 15 residues. From germline, CDR1 is LGHNA and CDR2 YNFKEQ. The J segment lost 5 bases and the V segment lost 4 bases, leaving 7 bases of the junction unmatched. The DNA for the CDR3 is TGTGCCAGCAGCCGAAAGGGACAGGTGCACAATGAGCAGTTCTTC. Protein: CASSRKGQVHNEQFF.

The J gene is TRBJ2-2, the V gene TRBV7-9; D might be TRBD1 (6 bases). With 5 bases removed from V and 4 bases from J, the gap between germline ends came to 8 bases. CDR3 length: 13 amino acids. Germline CDR1 reads SEHNR; CDR2 reads FQNEAQ (reference sequence). The CDR3 loop reads CASSQGGTGELFF. CDR3 sequence (DNA): TGTGCCAGCAGCCAAGGGGGCACCGGGGAGCTGTTTTTT.

The CDR3: CAWRGGDQPQHF. CDR3 DNA: TGTGCCTGGAGGGGGGGGGATCAGCCCCAGCATTTT. The chain has TRBV30 and TRBJ1-5; tentatively, D is TRBD1 (5 bases). The CDR3 covers 12 residues. V lost 3 bases, J lost 5 bases, and 8 bases lay in between. Per germline, CDR1 GTSNPN and CDR2 SVGIG (reference sequence).

This sequence joins TRBV7-2 and TRBJ1-2; no firm D call. Trimming took off 0 bases at V and 8 bases at J, with 10 bases between the two ends. The CDR3 consists of 13 residues. The germline gives CDR1 SGHTA, CDR2 FQGNSA. This chain's CDR3 is CASSLARESGYTF. The CDR3 DNA reads as TGTGCCAGCAGCTTAGCGAGGGAAAGCGGCTACACCTTC. Full variable domain (outside the CDR3, taken from reference TRBV7-2 and TRBJ1-2): GAGVSQSPSNKVTEKGKDVELRCDPISGHTALYWYRQSLGQGLEFLIYFQGNSAPDKSGLPSDRFSAERTGGSVSTLTIQRTQQEDSAVYLCASSLARESGYTFGSGTRLTVV.

The rearrangement joins TRBV6-6 to TRBJ2-7; possibly TRBD1 for D (6 bases). Germline loops: CDR1 MNHNY, CDR2 SVGAGI (reference sequence). Trimming shortened V by 0 bases and J by 3 bases, and 9 bases separated the two germline ends. This CDR3 region has 14 residues. CDR3 region: CASSYSTGIYEQYF. As DNA, the CDR3 is TGTGCCAGCAGTTACTCGACAGGTATCTACGAGCAGTACTTC.

The CDR3 bases are TGCGCCAGCAGCTACGTTACTAGCGGGTTCTACAATGAGCAGTTCTTC. Translating gives CASSYVTSGFYNEQFF. This rearrangement joins TRBV5-1 to TRBJ2-1, with TRBD2 matching 9 bases. CDR3 size: 16 residues. The trim removed 3 bases at V and 3 bases at J, leaving 7 bases unmatched. Germline values: CDR1 SGHRS, CDR2 YFSETQ.

The DNA for the CDR3 is TGTGCCAGCAGTCTCGACAGGGGCACCGGGGAGCTGTTTTTT. It is translated as CASSLDRGTGELFF. V usage is TRBV6-6 and J usage is TRBJ2-2; 8 bases match TRBD1. This CDR3 region has 14 residues. Germline-derived CDR1 and CDR2 are MNHNY and SVGAGI (reference sequence). Trimming cost V 5 bases and J 4 bases; bases outside gene matches: 3.

The V call is TRBV9, the J call TRBJ2-1, with D possibly matching TRBD2 (7 bases). The V end was cut by 0 bases, the J end by 6 bases, with 13 bases between. The CDR3 has 15 residues. Germline assignment: CDR1 SGDLS and CDR2 YYNGEE. CDR3 sequence reads: CASSVGGLGGNEQFF. As DNA, the CDR3 is TGTGCCAGCAGCGTAGGTGGACTAGGGGGCAATGAGCAGTTCTTC. The full variable domain, with the rest looked up from reference TRBV9 and TRBJ2-1, is DSGVTQTPKHLITATGQRVTLRCSPRSGDLSVYWYQQSLDQGLQFLIQYYNGEERAKGNILERFSAQQFPDLHSELNLSSLELGDSALYFCASSVGGLGGNEQFFGPGTRLTVL.

The chain is built from TRBV5-1 and TRBJ2-4; 7 bases fit TRBD1. The junction had 5 bases not matched to a gene; V was cut back by 0 bases and J by 8 bases. The CDR3 spans 14 residues. CDR1 is SGHRS, CDR2 YFSETQ, per germline. The CDR3 loop is CASSLGDRVDIQYF. In DNA form, the CDR3 reads TGCGCCAGCAGCTTGGGCGACAGGGTCGACATTCAGTACTTC.

The chain links TRBV19 to TRBJ1-2, with D maybe TRBD1 (6 bases). The CDR3 extends over 15 amino acids. Germline assignment: CDR1 LNHDA and CDR2 SQIVND (reference sequence). The V end lost 5 bases, the J end lost 7 bases, and 20 bases lay between the germline ends. The CDR3 DNA reads TGTGCCAGTAGTGTGAGTTCCGGGACAACCTCTGGCTACACCTTC. This translates into CASSVSSGTTSGYTF.

The rearrangement joins TRBV4-3 to TRBJ2-7; weak D call: TRBD2 (5 bases). The CDR3 length is 15 residues. The germline gives CDR1 LGHNA, CDR2 YSLEER. The V end lost 1 base, the J end lost 3 bases, and 13 bases lay between the germline ends. CDR3 DNA sequence: TGCGCCAGCAGCCAAGTACAAAGAGGGAACTACGAGCAGTACTTC. Its translation is CASSQVQRGNYEQYF.

The chain couples TRBV7-9 to TRBJ1-4, with 7 bases identical to TRBD1. J gave up 7 bases and V 5 bases, and 7 bases lay outside the gene matches. This CDR3 is built from 14 residues. From germline, CDR1 is SEHNR and CDR2 FQNEAQ (reference sequence). In nucleotides, the CDR3 is TGTGCCAGCAGCCCGGGGACAGTCCGTGAAAAACTGTTTTTT. Translation: CASSPGTVREKLFF.

This clone appeared a few times. The J gene is TRBJ1-5, the V gene TRBV4-2; 8 bases map to TRBD1. CDR1 and CDR2 (germline): LGHNA, YNFKEQ. There are 15 residues in the CDR3. V gave up 5 bases and J gave up 0 bases; unmatched junction bases: 3. The CDR3 nucleotides are TGTGCCAGCAGCTTGGACAGGGCTAGCAATCAGCCCCAGCATTTT. Translating it yields CASSLDRASNQPQHF.

CDR3 coding DNA: TGTGCCAGCAGCCTCACCTCGACAGCTAACTATGGCTACACCTTC. Amino acids: CASSLTSTANYGYTF. J is TRBJ1-2 and V is TRBV28, with a weak D call TRBD1 (5 bases). The V and J ends lost 6 bases and 0 bases respectively, with 14 bases between them. CDR3 length: 15 residues. Looked up from germline, CDR1 is MDHEN and CDR2 is SYDVKM.

The count of this clone is one. The chain joins TRBV4-2 to TRBJ1-6; D is perhaps TRBD1 (5 bases). Germline V lookup: CDR1 LGHNA, CDR2 YNFKEQ. The ends were cut back, 0 bases at V and 7 bases at J, with 10 bases in the middle. The CDR3 loop spans 15 amino acids. This CDR3 reads CASSQDGQGNSPLHF. CDR3 DNA: TGTGCCAGCAGCCAAGATGGGCAGGGAAATTCACCCCTCCACTTT.